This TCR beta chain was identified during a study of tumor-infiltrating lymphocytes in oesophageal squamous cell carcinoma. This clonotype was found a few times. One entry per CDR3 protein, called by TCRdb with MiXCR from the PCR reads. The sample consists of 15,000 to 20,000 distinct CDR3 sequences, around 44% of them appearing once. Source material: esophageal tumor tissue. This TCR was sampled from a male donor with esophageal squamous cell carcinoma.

The CDR3 DNA reads as TGTGCCAGCAGTTACGAGTACAGGGGGAACACTGAAGCTTTCTTT. This gives the protein CASSYEYRGNTEAFF. This chain uses TRBV6-6 with TRBJ1-1, with 7 bases lining up with TRBD1. Germline V gene data show CDR1 as MNHNY and CDR2 as SVGAGI (reference sequence). The CDR3 spans 15 residues. The J segment lost 1 base and the V segment lost 2 bases, leaving 4 bases of the junction unmatched.